These 13 T cell receptor beta chains share one sample of origin, sequenced in a study of T-cell reconstitution after alpha-beta-depleted transplantation in children. Preparation of the TCRbeta library involved a method that used unique molecular identifiers. One entry per CDR3 protein, called by TCRdb with MiXCR from the PCR reads. The sample has some 300,000 distinct CDR3 sequences, roughly a tenth seen once. Sample: PBMCs, taken before TCRalphabeta/CD19-depleted stem cell transplant. The receptors derive from a boy younger than two with acute myeloid leukemia, due to receive a stem cell transplant.

This clonotype was counted ten times or more. The chain couples TRBV15 to TRBJ2-5; D may be TRBD1 (6 bases). Trimming removed 0 bases from V and 2 bases from J, with 10 bases in between. This CDR3 comprises 15 residues. The germline CDR1 and CDR2 sequences are LNHNV and YYDKDF (reference sequence). This chain's CDR3 is CATSREGAGQETQYF. The CDR3 DNA reads TGTGCCACCAGCAGAGAGGGGGCAGGTCAAGAGACCCAGTACTTC.

In regard to this clonotype: It may be a read error: a sequence one base away is much more abundant. The rearrangement uses TRBV5-1 and TRBJ2-3, with D unresolved. The closer fit of TRBJ1-5 to the DNA end suggests the J call may be wrong. The CDR3 runs 11 residues. Germline V gene lookup returns CDR1 SGHRS and CDR2 YFSETQ. CDR3: CASSLMYTQHF. The CDR3 DNA follows: TGCGCCAGCAGCTTGATGTATACGCAGCATTTT.

This clonotype was seen at least ten times. The chain joins TRBV12-3 or TRBV12-4 to TRBJ2-6; TRBD1 or TRBD2 may be the D gene (5 bases each). The CDR3 is 17 residues long. V lost 1 base and J 0 bases, leaving 10 bases between the germline ends. In DNA form, the CDR3 reads TGTGCCAGCAGTTTAGAACTAGGGGCCTCTGGGGCCAACGTCCTGACTTTC. Translation: CASSLELGASGANVLTF.

This rearrangement joins TRBV7-9 to TRBJ2-7; D may be TRBD1 or TRBD2 (5 bases each). Germline assignment: CDR1 SEHNR and CDR2 FQNEAQ (reference sequence). Between the trimmed V and J ends, which lost 1 base and 2 bases, there was a span of 18 bases. CDR3 size: 17 residues. The CDR3, as DNA: TGTGCCAGCAGCTTAGGGGGCCGGGACCTGGGAGCCTACGAGCAGTACTTC. Its protein is CASSLGGRDLGAYEQYF.

This clonotype was recorded at least ten times. This chain connects TRBV27 to TRBJ1-5; TRBD1 matches 9 bases. With 5 bases clipped from V and 5 bases from J, the junction kept 13 bases outside the gene matches. Germline values: CDR1 MNHEY, CDR2 SMNVEV (reference sequence). This CDR3 is built from 17 residues. CDR3 sequence reads: CASSPGTGRLPDQPQHF. CDR3 nucleotide sequence: TGTGCCAGCAGTCCTGGGACAGGGAGGCTTCCCGATCAGCCCCAGCATTTT.

This clonotype has a count of ten or more. The genes are TRBV6-5 and TRBJ2-5; 9 bases fit TRBD2. V shed 6 bases, J shed 5 bases, and the junction held 13 bases outside the gene matches. The CDR3 totals 16 residues. Germline lookup yields CDR1 MNHEY and CDR2 SVGAGI. The CDR3, as DNA: TGTGCCAGCAGCTTACGACCGGGACTAGCTGGGGAGACCCAGTACTTC. Translating gives CASSLRPGLAGETQYF.

This clonotype was seen repeatedly, ten times or more. J is TRBJ1-1 and V is TRBV20-1, with D perhaps TRBD1 (5 bases). The CDR3 sequence is 13 residues long. V lost 4 bases and J 0 bases, leaving 9 bases between the germline ends. CDR1 DFQATT and CDR2 SNEGSKA come from the germline V gene (reference sequence). CDR3: CSAKLQVNTEAFF. CDR3 nucleotides: TGCAGTGCTAAGTTACAGGTGAACACTGAAGCTTTCTTT.

V gene TRBV15 combines with J gene TRBJ2-2; D is uncertain. Trimming stripped 0 bases from V and 3 bases from J, with 5 bases between. Germline CDR1 and CDR2: LNHNV and YYDKDF (reference sequence). The CDR3 length is 14 residues. CDR3 DNA sequence: TGTGCCACCAGCAGAGACATCTACACCGGGGAGCTGTTTTTT. Encoded protein: CATSRDIYTGELFF.

This clonotype was found many times. This sequence joins TRBV15 and TRBJ1-6; D unresolved. CDR1 is LNHNV, CDR2 YYDKDF, per germline (reference sequence). The CDR3 is 17 amino acids. Trimming took 5 bases from V and 3 from J, leaving 17 bases between them. The CDR3 sequence is CATSLNSGRDYNSPLHF. CDR3 coding DNA: TGTGCCACCAGCCTAAACTCGGGGAGAGACTATAATTCACCCCTCCACTTT.

This clonotype has ten or more counts. The gene calls are TRBV28 and TRBJ2-4; D might be TRBD2 (5 bases). CDR1 and CDR2 from the germline V gene are MDHEN and SYDVKM. The CDR3 runs to 12 residues. The germline V and J ends were trimmed by 3 bases and 10 bases, with 10 bases remaining between them. CDR3 coding DNA: TGTGCCAGCAGTTTTAGCAGGACTATTCAGTACTTC. This encodes CASSFSRTIQYF.

This clonotype was detected ten times or more. The chain carries TRBV20-1 and TRBJ1-4; D ambiguous. Germline CDR1 reads DFQATT; CDR2 reads SNEGSKA (reference sequence). The V and J ends lost 0 bases and 4 bases respectively, with 6 bases between them. This CDR3 has 13 amino acids. The CDR3 region is CSAREARNEKLFF. CDR3 DNA sequence: TGCAGTGCTAGAGAGGCTCGTAATGAAAAACTGTTTTTT.

This clonotype was recorded at least ten times. The chain is built from TRBV27 and TRBJ1-1; D unresolved. Germline V gene sequence: CDR1 MNHEY, CDR2 SMNVEV (reference sequence). The CDR3 spans 15 residues. Trimming took 3 bases from V and 0 from J, leaving 11 bases between them. The CDR3 DNA reads TGTGCCAGCAGTTTTAAGTCCGAGGTGAACACTGAAGCTTTCTTT. As protein: CASSFKSEVNTEAFF.

This clonotype occurred many times. The chain joins TRBV5-6 to TRBJ2-1; D might be TRBD2 (6 bases). The ends were cut back, 2 bases at V and 6 bases at J, with 12 bases in the middle. CDR1 and CDR2 from the germline V gene are SGHDT and YYEEEE. The CDR3 has 14 amino acids. CDR3 protein: CASSFGPGVNEQFF. The CDR3 DNA sequence: TGTGCCAGCAGCTTCGGCCCGGGGGTCAATGAGCAGTTCTTC. The variable domain in full, with the rest retrieved from reference TRBV5-6 and TRBJ2-1, is DAGVTQSPTHLIKTRGQQVTLRCSPKSGHDTVSWYQQALGQGPQFIFQYYEEEERQRGNFPDRFSGHQFPNYSSELNVNALLLGDSALYLCASSFGPGVNEQFFGPGTRLTVL.